Included here is one T cell receptor (beta chain) sequence, with context. Its cognate antigen is unknown. The data were obtained in a study of blood T cells in healthy people across ages. Study findings and constraints: Roughly linearly, TCR beta diversity per million T cells fell as age increased.

Germline lookup yields CDR1 SGHTA and CDR2 FQGNSA. The CDR3 has 18 residues. Trimming removed 7 bases from V and 3 bases from J; junction bases left unmatched: 14. Isolated PBMCs totaled at least 6 million in each sample. The amount of total RNA extracted per sample was at least 5 micrograms. A second PCR, run for roughly 7 to 11 cycles, used a sample-barcoded 5' primer plus a J-beta primer mix. TCRdb itself ran the 5' RACE reads through MiXCR, one entry per CDR3 protein. The sample shows roughly 1,300,000 distinct CDR3 sequences, approximately 59% of them seen only once. The sequencing sample was made of blood. The V and J genes are TRBV7-2 and TRBJ2-3; 12 bases are a match to TRBD2. This receptor was identified in a man between 18 and 35 years old in good health. Here the CDR3 reads CASNLLAGGPGWTDTQYF. DNA of the CDR3: TGTGCCAGCAACTTGCTAGCGGGAGGGCCTGGTTGGACAGATACGCAGTATTTT.